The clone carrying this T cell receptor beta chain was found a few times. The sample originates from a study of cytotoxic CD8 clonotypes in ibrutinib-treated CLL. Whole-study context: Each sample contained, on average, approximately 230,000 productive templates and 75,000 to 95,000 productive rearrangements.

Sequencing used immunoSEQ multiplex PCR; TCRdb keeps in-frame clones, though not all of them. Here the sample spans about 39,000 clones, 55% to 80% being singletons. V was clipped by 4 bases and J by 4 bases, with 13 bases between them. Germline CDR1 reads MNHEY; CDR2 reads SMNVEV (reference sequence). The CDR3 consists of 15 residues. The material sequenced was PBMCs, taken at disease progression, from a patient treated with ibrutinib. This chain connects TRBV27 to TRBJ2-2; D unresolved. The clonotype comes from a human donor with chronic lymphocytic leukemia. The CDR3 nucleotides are TGTGCCAGCAGTTATCAGAACTCGGGCACCGGGGAGCTGTTTTTT. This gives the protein CASSYQNSGTGELFF.